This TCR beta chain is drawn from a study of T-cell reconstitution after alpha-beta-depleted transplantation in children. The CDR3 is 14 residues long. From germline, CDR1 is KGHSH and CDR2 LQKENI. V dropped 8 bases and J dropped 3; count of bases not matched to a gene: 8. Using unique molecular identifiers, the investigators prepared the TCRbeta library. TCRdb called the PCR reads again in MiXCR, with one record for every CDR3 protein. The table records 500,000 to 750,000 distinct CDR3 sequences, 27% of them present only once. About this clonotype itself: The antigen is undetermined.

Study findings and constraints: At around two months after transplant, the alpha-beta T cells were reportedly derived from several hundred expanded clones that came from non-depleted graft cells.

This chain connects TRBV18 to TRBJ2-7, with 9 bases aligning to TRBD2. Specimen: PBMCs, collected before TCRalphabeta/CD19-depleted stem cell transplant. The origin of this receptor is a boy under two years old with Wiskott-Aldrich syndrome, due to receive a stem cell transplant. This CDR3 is CASAIAGVFYEQYF. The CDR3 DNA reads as TGTGCCAGCGCGATAGCGGGAGTTTTCTACGAGCAGTACTTC. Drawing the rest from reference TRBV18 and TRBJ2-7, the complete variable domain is NAGVMQNPRHLVRRRGQEARLRCSPMKGHSHVYWYRQLPEEGLKFMVYLQKENIIDESGMPKERFSAEFPKEGPSILRIQQVVRGDSAAYFCASAIAGVFYEQYFGPGTRLTVT.